The next 25 T cell receptor beta chains were all read from a single sample in a study of shared clonotypes between healthy human individuals. CD45RO negativity and positive selection for CCR7 defined naive CD8 cells, a population that excluded terminally differentiated effector memory CD45RA+ cells. Assay: immunoSEQ multiplex PCR; the TCRdb copy retains only in-frame clones and omits some. The sample has about 2.2 million clones; 93% are singletons. The sample comprised naive CD8+ T cells from PBMCs. The receptor source for this set is a man between 18 and 29 years old in good health. Some clones in this sample may be carry-over from other donors' samples.

The J gene is TRBJ1-5, the V gene TRBV19; 11 bases align to TRBD1. The ends lost 1 base at V and 1 base at J; junction bases unmatched: 3. This CDR3 is 17 amino acids long. CDR1 is LNHDA, CDR2 SQIVND, per germline (reference sequence). CDR3 in amino acids: CASSIGTGGGSNQPQHF. The CDR3 nucleotides read TGTGCCAGTAGTATAGGGACAGGGGGCGGGAGCAATCAGCCCCAGCATTTT.

J is TRBJ2-1 and V is TRBV7-9; D unresolved. Germline V gene data show CDR1 as SEHNR and CDR2 as FQNEAQ (reference sequence). The CDR3 spans 14 residues. Trimming cost V 7 bases and J 6 bases, with 16 bases left between them. CDR3 sequence reads: CASTRRADGNEQFF. The CDR3 DNA sequence: TGTGCCAGCACCCGTCGGGCCGATGGCAATGAGCAGTTCTTC. The full variable domain, with the rest looked up from reference TRBV7-9 and TRBJ2-1, is DTGVSQNPRHKITKRGQNVTFRCDPISEHNRLYWYRQTLGQGPEFLTYFQNEAQLEKSRLLSDRFSAERPKGSFSTLEIQRTEQGDSAMYLCASTRRADGNEQFFGPGTRLTVL.

This rearrangement joins TRBV11-2 to TRBJ2-5; 12 nucleotides align to TRBD2. Germline values: CDR1 SGHAT, CDR2 FQNNGV. CDR3 size: 18 residues. V was pared by 0 bases and J by 0 bases, with 5 bases of the junction left unmatched. CDR3 DNA sequence: TGTGCCAGCAGCTTAGATCCCCGACTAGCGGGGGACCAAGAGACCCAGTACTTC. Translated, it gives CASSLDPRLAGDQETQYF. Drawing the rest from reference TRBV11-2 and TRBJ2-5, the complete variable domain is EAGVAQSPRYKIIEKRQSVAFWCNPISGHATLYWYQQILGQGPKLLIQFQNNGVVDDSQLPKDRFSAERLKGVDSTLKIQPAKLEDSAVYLCASSLDPRLAGDQETQYFGPGTRLLVL.

This clone was seen more than once but under ten times. This CDR3 is CASSGAGYTF. CDR3 coding DNA: TGTGCCAGCAGCGGTGCTGGCTACACCTTC. The chain recombines TRBV9 with TRBJ1-2; the D is unclear. The CDR3 runs 10 residues. Germline V gene data show CDR1 as SGDLS and CDR2 as YYNGEE. Trimming removed 3 bases at V and 7 bases at J, with 4 bases between.

The genes are TRBV4-1 and TRBJ1-2; 7 bases align to TRBD1. Looked up from germline, CDR1 is MGHRA and CDR2 is YSYEKL. J gave up 7 bases and V 2 bases, and 4 bases lay outside the gene matches. This CDR3 comprises 13 residues. Written as DNA, the CDR3 is TGCGCCAGCAGCCAAACAGGGGATGCTGGCTACACCTTC. It is translated as CASSQTGDAGYTF.

V is TRBV7-8 and J is TRBJ2-1, with 12 bases that match TRBD2. The V gene's germline CDR1 is SGHVS and CDR2 FQNEAQ. Trimming removed 0 bases from V and 4 bases from J; junction bases left unmatched: 1. The CDR3 spans 16 residues. CDR3 loop: CASSLAGTSGYNEQFF. The CDR3 DNA is TGTGCCAGCAGCTTAGCGGGGACTAGCGGGTACAATGAGCAGTTCTTC.

The chain couples TRBV7-6 to TRBJ1-1, with TRBD1 as a possible D gene (5 bases). Per the germline V gene, CDR1 is SGHVS and CDR2 is FNYEAQ. The germline V and J ends were trimmed by 5 bases and 7 bases, with 14 bases remaining between them. This CDR3 contains 13 residues. CDR3 nucleotides: TGTGCCAGCAGCCTCCGGGACCCTAATGAAGCTTTCTTT. Its translation: CASSLRDPNEAFF. Combining the CDR3 with reference TRBV7-6 and TRBJ1-1 gives the whole variable domain GAGVSQSPRYKVTKRGQDVALRCDPISGHVSLYWYRQALGQGPEFLTYFNYEAQQDKSGLPNDRFSAERPEGSISTLTIQRTEQRDSAMYRCASSLRDPNEAFFGQGTRLTVV.

The chain carries TRBV4-1 and TRBJ2-7; the match to TRBD1 covers 10 bases. There are 15 residues in the CDR3. In germline, CDR1 is MGHRA, CDR2 YSYEKL. J was trimmed by 3 bases and V by 3 bases; bases with no gene match: 5. The CDR3 loop reads CASSQGTGAVYEQYF. The CDR3 nucleotides are TGCGCCAGCAGCCAGGGGACAGGGGCCGTCTACGAGCAGTACTTC.

The genes are TRBV4-1 and TRBJ2-2; the D gene is possibly TRBD2 (5 bases). This CDR3 has 12 amino acids. Germline-derived CDR1 and CDR2 are MGHRA and YSYEKL. Trimming took 4 bases from V and 5 from J, leaving 5 bases between them. CDR3 residues: CASSPGTGELFF. The CDR3 nucleotides are TGCGCCAGCAGCCCGGGAACCGGGGAGCTGTTTTTT.

The chain links TRBV7-9 to TRBJ2-1; perhaps TRBD2 as D (5 bases). This CDR3 contains 15 residues. V was pared by 7 bases and J by 8 bases, with 21 bases between. Germline V gives CDR1 SEHNR, CDR2 FQNEAQ (reference sequence). CDR3 loop: CASTSEAQLQDEQFF. CDR3 bases: TGTGCCAGCACCTCGGAGGCTCAACTCCAAGATGAGCAGTTCTTC. Drawing the rest from reference TRBV7-9 and TRBJ2-1, the complete variable domain is DTGVSQNPRHKITKRGQNVTFRCDPISEHNRLYWYRQTLGQGPEFLTYFQNEAQLEKSRLLSDRFSAERPKGSFSTLEIQRTEQGDSAMYLCASTSEAQLQDEQFFGPGTRLTVL.

The CDR3 DNA reads as TGTGCCAGCGAGGCAGGGGGCGCCTACGAGCAGTACTTC. It encodes CASEAGGAYEQYF. The chain uses TRBV6-6 and TRBJ2-7; the match to TRBD1 covers 8 bases. The CDR3 is 13 amino acids. V was clipped by 8 bases and J by 2 bases; unmatched bases: 5. Germline CDR1 reads MNHNY; CDR2 reads SVGAGI (reference sequence).

The chain uses TRBV9 and TRBJ2-1; the D gene could be TRBD1 or TRBD2 (6 bases each). The germline gives CDR1 SGDLS, CDR2 YYNGEE. The CDR3 sequence is 13 residues long. Trimming took 0 bases from V and 9 from J, leaving 10 bases between them. CDR3 nucleotide sequence: TGTGCCAGCAGCGTAGAAGAGGGGGGTGAGCAGTTCTTC. Translation gives CASSVEEGGEQFF.

The rearrangement links TRBV18 to TRBJ2-7; D is unclear. Germline-derived CDR1 and CDR2 are KGHSH and LQKENI. CDR3 size: 12 residues. Trimming took off 3 bases at V and 2 bases at J, with 5 bases between the two ends. This CDR3 is CASSPAPYEQYF. The CDR3 region has the DNA TGTGCCAGCTCACCCGCACCCTACGAGCAGTACTTC. The full variable domain, completed using reference TRBV18 and TRBJ2-7, is NAGVMQNPRHLVRRRGQEARLRCSPMKGHSHVYWYRQLPEEGLKFMVYLQKENIIDESGMPKERFSAEFPKEGPSILRIQQVVRGDSAAYFCASSPAPYEQYFGPGTRLTVT.

The chain has TRBV30 and TRBJ1-1; D may be TRBD1 (6 bases). This CDR3 has 13 residues. Germline V gene lookup returns CDR1 GTSNPN and CDR2 SVGIG (reference sequence). V was pared by 0 bases and J by 6 bases, with 11 bases between. The CDR3 protein is CAWSVQGFAEAFF. DNA for the CDR3: TGTGCCTGGAGTGTACAGGGATTTGCTGAAGCTTTCTTT.

The chain uses TRBV28 and TRBJ2-7; possible D gene TRBD2, 6 bases. V was cut by 6 bases and J by 2 bases, with 14 bases left in between. The CDR3 has 14 residues. The germline V gene has CDR1 MDHEN and CDR2 SYDVKM. The CDR3 loop is CASSPAGVTYEQYF. The CDR3 DNA reads TGTGCCAGCAGCCCAGCGGGCGTAACCTACGAGCAGTACTTC.

The rearrangement uses TRBV7-8 and TRBJ2-1, with 7 positions matching TRBD2. The germline gives CDR1 SGHVS, CDR2 FQNEAQ. V dropped 4 bases and J dropped 5; count of bases not matched to a gene: 11. The CDR3 runs to 16 residues. CDR3 region: CASSSAVGGSHNEQFF. CDR3 in DNA: TGTGCCAGCAGCTCCGCCGTCGGCGGGAGTCACAATGAGCAGTTCTTC.

The rearrangement uses TRBV4-3 and TRBJ2-5, with D possibly TRBD1 on 6 matching bases. Germline values: CDR1 LGHNA, CDR2 YSLEER. The V gene lost 0 bases and the J gene lost 5 bases, with 16 bases spanning the gap. The CDR3 spans 16 residues. The CDR3 DNA reads as TGCGCCAGCAGCCAAGATAAGGGGGAGTGGGGGGAGACCCAGTACTTC. It is translated as CASSQDKGEWGETQYF.

V is TRBV6-6 and J is TRBJ1-5; the D is unclear. The CDR3 spans 13 residues. V was trimmed by 7 bases and J by 1 base, leaving 8 bases between them. Germline V gene sequence: CDR1 MNHNY, CDR2 SVGAGI (reference sequence). The CDR3 DNA reads as TGTGCCAGCACTTCATGGAGCAATCAGCCCCAGCATTTT. Residues: CASTSWSNQPQHF.

The J gene is TRBJ1-1, the V gene TRBV30; weak D call: TRBD1 (6 bases). V was clipped by 5 bases and J by 1 base, with 8 bases between them. The CDR3 is 12 amino acids. In germline, CDR1 is GTSNPN, CDR2 SVGIG (reference sequence). The CDR3 loop reads CAWGQQNTEAFF. CDR3 in DNA: TGTGCCTGGGGACAGCAGAACACTGAAGCTTTCTTT.

The V and J genes are TRBV9 and TRBJ2-7; D is unresolved. CDR1 and CDR2 from the germline V gene are SGDLS and YYNGEE. Trimming took off 0 bases at V and 2 bases at J, with 9 bases between the two ends. This CDR3 is 14 amino acids long. CDR3 nucleotides: TGTGCCAGCAGCGTAGGGTTTGCTGCCTACGAGCAGTACTTC. Residues: CASSVGFAAYEQYF.

V gene TRBV15 combines with J gene TRBJ2-7, with unresolved D. V lost 0 bases, J lost 2 bases, and 11 bases lay in between. The CDR3 covers 15 residues. CDR1 and CDR2 (germline): LNHNV, YYDKDF (reference sequence). The CDR3 reads CATSRDVPAAYEQYF. CDR3 coding DNA: TGTGCCACCAGCAGAGACGTGCCAGCCGCCTACGAGCAGTACTTC.

DNA of the CDR3: TGCGCCAGCAGCCCGGCGGGGGGCTCCTACAATGAGCAGTTCTTC. This translates into CASSPAGGSYNEQFF. The chain recombines TRBV4-3 with TRBJ2-1; TRBD2 aligns across 8 bases. Trimming took 4 bases from V and 0 from J; bases not matched to a gene: 2. The CDR3 loop spans 15 amino acids. CDR1 and CDR2 from the germline V gene are LGHNA and YSLEER.

V usage is TRBV27 and J usage is TRBJ1-2; a weak D match, TRBD1 (5 bases). V lost 6 bases, J lost 6 bases, and 17 bases lay in between. The CDR3 runs to 14 residues. Germline V gene sequence: CDR1 MNHEY, CDR2 SMNVEV (reference sequence). The DNA of the CDR3 is TGTGCCAGCAGAGTCCCGGGGACGGCGAATGGCTACACCTTC. This gives the protein CASRVPGTANGYTF.

The chain couples TRBV20-1 to TRBJ2-3, with no clear D. Germline assignment: CDR1 DFQATT and CDR2 SNEGSKA (reference sequence). The CDR3 contains 11 residues. CDR3 sequence (DNA): TGCAGCGGTCACAAGGGCGATACGCAGTATTTT. It translates to CSGHKGDTQYF.

This chain joins TRBV6-1 and TRBJ2-7, with no clear D. The CDR3 spans 14 residues. V gave up 1 base and J gave up 2 bases, with 9 bases separating them. Germline V gene lookup returns CDR1 MNHNS and CDR2 SASEGT. The CDR3 DNA sequence: TGTGCCAGCAGTGAAGGACCGTTCACCTACGAGCAGTACTTC. Translated, it gives CASSEGPFTYEQYF.